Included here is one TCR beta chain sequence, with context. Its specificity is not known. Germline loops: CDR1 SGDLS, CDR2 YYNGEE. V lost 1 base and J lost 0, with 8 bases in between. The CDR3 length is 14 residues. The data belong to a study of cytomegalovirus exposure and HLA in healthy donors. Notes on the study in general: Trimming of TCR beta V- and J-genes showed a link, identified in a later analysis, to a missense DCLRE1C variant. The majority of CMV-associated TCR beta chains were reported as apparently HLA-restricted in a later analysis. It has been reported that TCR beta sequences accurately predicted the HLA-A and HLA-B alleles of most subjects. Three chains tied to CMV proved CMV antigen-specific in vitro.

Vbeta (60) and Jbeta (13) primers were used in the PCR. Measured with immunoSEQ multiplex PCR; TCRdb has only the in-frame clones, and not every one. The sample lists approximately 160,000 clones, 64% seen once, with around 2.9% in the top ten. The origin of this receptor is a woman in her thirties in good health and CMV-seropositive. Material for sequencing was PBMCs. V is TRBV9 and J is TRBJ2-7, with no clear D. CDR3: CASSVSSPSYEQYF. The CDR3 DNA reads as TGTGCCAGCAGCGTATCCAGTCCCTCCTACGAGCAGTACTTC.